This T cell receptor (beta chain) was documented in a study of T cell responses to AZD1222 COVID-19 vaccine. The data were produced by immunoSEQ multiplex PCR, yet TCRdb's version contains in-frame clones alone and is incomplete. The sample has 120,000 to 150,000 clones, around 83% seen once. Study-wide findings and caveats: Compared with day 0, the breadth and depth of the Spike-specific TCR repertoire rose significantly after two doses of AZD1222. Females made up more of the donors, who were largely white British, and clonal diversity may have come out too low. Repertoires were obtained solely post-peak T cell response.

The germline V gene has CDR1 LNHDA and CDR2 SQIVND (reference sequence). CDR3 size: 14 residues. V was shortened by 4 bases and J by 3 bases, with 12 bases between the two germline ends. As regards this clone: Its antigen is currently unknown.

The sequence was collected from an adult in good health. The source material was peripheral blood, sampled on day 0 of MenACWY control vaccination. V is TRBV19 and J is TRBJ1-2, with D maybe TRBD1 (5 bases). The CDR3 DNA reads TGTGCCAGTAGTAGGGGCGCTAGCGACTATGGCTACACCTTC. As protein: CASSRGASDYGYTF.